The 20 T cell receptor beta chains listed next were all sequenced from one sample in a study of beta chain features in type 1 diabetes. Study-level findings and limits: Type 1 diabetes patients had moderately but significantly shorter TCRB CDR3s in all four CD4+ subsets.

These receptors are not linked to any known antigen. Isolated RNA was reverse transcribed in full, so expressed TCRB transcripts were sequenced. Clones were sequenced by immunoSEQ multiplex PCR, and TCRdb holds only the in-frame ones, with some missing. The sample lists 300,000 to 350,000 clones, 13% occurring once. The sample comprised naive CD4+ T cells from blood. These receptors were taken from a woman between 18 and 29 years old with type 1 diabetes.

This clone was recorded a few times. The V call is TRBV19, the J call TRBJ2-1; the match to TRBD2 covers 7 bases. V trimming: 3 bases; J trimming: 0 bases; junction bases outside the gene matches: 5. Per germline, CDR1 LNHDA and CDR2 SQIVND (reference sequence). The CDR3 totals 16 residues. CDR3 loop: CASSISGGSSYNEQFF. CDR3 nucleotides: TGTGCCAGTAGTATCTCGGGAGGTTCCTCCTACAATGAGCAGTTCTTC.

A few counts support this clone. The V gene is TRBV30, the J gene TRBJ1-5; D gene uncertain. CDR3 length equals 13 residues. The germline V gene encodes CDR1 GTSNPN and CDR2 SVGIG (reference sequence). Trimming took 3 bases from V and 7 from J, leaving 13 bases between them. CDR3 loop: CAWSSSGIQPQHF. The DNA for the CDR3 is TGTGCCTGGAGCTCGTCAGGAATCCAGCCCCAGCATTTT. Full variable domain (outside the CDR3, taken from reference TRBV30 and TRBJ1-5): SQTIHQWPATLVQPVGSPLSLECTVEGTSNPNLYWYRQAAGRGLQLLFYSVGIGQISSEVPQNLSASRPQDRQFILSSKKLLLSDSGFYLCAWSSSGIQPQHFGDGTRLSIL.

The V and J genes are TRBV11-2 and TRBJ2-7, with D maybe TRBD1 (5 bases). Looked up from germline, CDR1 is SGHAT and CDR2 is FQNNGV. The CDR3 length is 12 residues. The V end lost 5 bases, the J end lost 5 bases, and 10 bases lay between the germline ends. The CDR3 bases are TGTGCCAGCAGCCGAACAGGAGACGAGCAGTACTTC. This gives the protein CASSRTGDEQYF.

In its sample, this clone was seen a few times. The chain has TRBV18 and TRBJ2-7, with TRBD2 identical over 10 bases. There are 15 residues in the CDR3. V shed 3 bases and J 2 bases; nucleotides not matched to a gene: 4. CDR1 and CDR2 from the germline V gene are KGHSH and LQKENI. DNA of the CDR3: TGTGCCAGCTCACCGGGACTAGCGACTGCCTACGAGCAGTACGTC. It specifies CASSPGLATAYEQYV.

This clone was counted only a few times. This rearrangement joins TRBV18 to TRBJ2-7; 7 bases fit TRBD1. This CDR3 has 15 amino acids. J was trimmed by 5 bases and V by 1 base; bases with no gene match: 8. CDR1 and CDR2 from the germline V gene are KGHSH and LQKENI. In nucleotides, the CDR3 is TGTGCCAGCTCACCACAAGACAGGGTCATTCACGAGCAGTACTTC. It codes for CASSPQDRVIHEQYF.

This chain links TRBV28 with TRBJ2-3; possible D gene TRBD1, 5 bases. CDR1 MDHEN and CDR2 SYDVKM come from the germline V gene. The ends were cut back, 11 bases at V and 0 bases at J, with 15 bases in the middle. The CDR3 loop spans 14 amino acids. The CDR3 region has the DNA TGTGCCGCGTGGGGCGGATACAGCACAGATACGCAGTATTTT. Translating it yields CAAWGGYSTDTQYF.

The V and J genes are TRBV7-2 and TRBJ2-1; D gene ambiguous. Trimming removed 3 bases at V and 6 bases at J, with 9 bases between. Looked up from germline, CDR1 is SGHTA and CDR2 is FQGNSA. The CDR3 contains 13 residues. The CDR3 sequence is CASSFDSGNEQFF. The CDR3 nucleotides read TGTGCCAGCAGCTTTGACTCCGGCAATGAGCAGTTCTTC.

The table lists this clone with a few counts. The rearrangement joins TRBV7-2 to TRBJ1-5; D unclear. V lost 1 base and J lost 6, with 7 bases in between. This CDR3 has 13 residues. The germline gives CDR1 SGHTA, CDR2 FQGNSA. The CDR3 spells CASSLENSQPQHF. CDR3 sequence (DNA): TGTGCCAGCAGCTTAGAAAACTCTCAGCCCCAGCATTTT.

There are a few counts of this clone. As DNA, the CDR3 is TGCAGCGTCGAGGATGTTCCCGGGAGCCCCACCTACGAGCAGTACTTC. Residues: CSVEDVPGSPTYEQYF. This chain uses TRBV29-1 with TRBJ2-7; a possible D gene is TRBD2 (6 bases). This CDR3 is built from 16 residues. Germline V gives CDR1 SQVTM, CDR2 ANQGSEA. V was cut by 6 bases and J by 2 bases, with 23 bases left in between.

This clone was found a few times. DNA of the CDR3: TGTGCCAGCACCCCCCGGCAGAGGGCAGATACGCAGTATTTT. It translates to CASTPRQRADTQYF. The V call is TRBV6-6, the J call TRBJ2-3; weak D call: TRBD2 (5 bases). Germline V gene sequence: CDR1 MNHNY, CDR2 SVGAGI (reference sequence). The CDR3 runs 14 residues. Between the trimmed V and J ends, which lost 7 bases and 4 bases, there was a span of 15 bases.

The genes are TRBV11-2 and TRBJ2-5; weak D call: TRBD1 (6 bases). The CDR3 extends over 16 amino acids. The ends were cut back, 5 bases at V and 4 bases at J, with 20 bases in the middle. CDR1 and CDR2 (germline): SGHAT, FQNNGV. The DNA of the CDR3 is TGTGCCAGCAGCCCGAGCAACAGGGTAGGGGGAGAGACCCAGTACTTC. It translates to CASSPSNRVGGETQYF.

In this sample, this clone turned up a few times. V and J are TRBV18 and TRBJ2-7; no firm D call. V was clipped by 2 bases and J by 0 bases, with 5 bases between them. The CDR3 spans 13 residues. Germline V gene data show CDR1 as KGHSH and CDR2 as LQKENI. The CDR3 protein is CASSPFVSYEQYF. In DNA, the CDR3 is TGTGCCAGCTCACCATTCGTCTCCTACGAGCAGTACTTC.

This clone has more than one count but fewer than ten. The CDR3 spells CAWSLDRGRRETQYF. CDR3 bases: TGTGCCTGGAGCCTAGACAGGGGGCGACGAGAGACCCAGTACTTC. J is TRBJ2-5 and V is TRBV30; TRBD1 agrees at 10 bases. Per germline, CDR1 GTSNPN and CDR2 SVGIG (reference sequence). The CDR3 has 15 residues. The junction had 8 bases not matched to a gene; V was cut back by 3 bases and J by 4 bases.

This clone was recorded a few times. The V call is TRBV28, the J call TRBJ1-2; possibly TRBD1 for D (6 bases). Germline CDR1 reads MDHEN; CDR2 reads SYDVKM. Trimming removed 3 bases at V and 3 bases at J, with 8 bases between. The CDR3 is 13 residues long. The CDR3 reads CASSFNRDYGYTF. CDR3 bases: TGTGCCAGCAGTTTTAACAGGGACTATGGCTACACCTTC.

This clone has just a few counts. The chain is built from TRBV2 and TRBJ1-5; 7 bases map to TRBD1. V lost 8 bases to trimming and J lost 9 bases; unmatched junction nucleotides: 10. The CDR3 is 13 residues long. Germline loops: CDR1 SNHLY, CDR2 FYNNEI. CDR3 loop: CASSGQDIRPQHF. CDR3 in DNA: TGTGCCAGCTCCGGACAGGACATACGGCCCCAGCATTTT.

This clone turned up a few times. The V gene is TRBV29-1, the J gene TRBJ1-1, with D hard to call. Germline V gene sequence: CDR1 SQVTM, CDR2 ANQGSEA. Trimming took 3 bases from V and 0 from J, leaving 8 bases between them. This CDR3 region has 13 residues. The DNA of the CDR3 is TGCAGCGTTGAGCCCCAGGTGAACACTGAAGCTTTCTTT. Translating it yields CSVEPQVNTEAFF.

The V call is TRBV5-4, the J call TRBJ1-2, with 9 positions matching TRBD1. With V trimmed by 4 bases and J by 8 bases, 12 bases remained unmatched. Germline loops: CDR1 SGHNT, CDR2 YYREEE (reference sequence). The CDR3 covers 15 residues. This chain's CDR3 is CASSINRGQRAGYTF. DNA of the CDR3: TGTGCCAGCAGCATTAACAGGGGGCAACGCGCAGGCTACACCTTC. The variable domain in full, completed from reference TRBV5-4 and TRBJ1-2, reads ETGVTQSPTHLIKTRGQQVTLRCSSQSGHNTVSWYQQALGQGPQFIFQYYREEENGRGNFPPRFSGLQFPNYSSELNVNALELDDSALYLCASSINRGQRAGYTFGSGTRLTVV.

This clone was counted between two and nine times. The chain recombines TRBV18 with TRBJ2-7; 7 bases map to TRBD1. Germline CDR1 and CDR2: KGHSH and LQKENI. The CDR3 runs to 13 residues. The junction had 2 bases not matched to a gene; V was cut back by 3 bases and J by 3 bases. The CDR3 is CASSPPGGYEQYV. In nucleotides, the CDR3 is TGTGCCAGCTCACCCCCAGGGGGCTACGAGCAGTACGTC.

The chain couples TRBV28 to TRBJ1-1; TRBD1 might be the D (5 bases). The CDR3 length is 14 residues. Trimming left V 6 bases short and J 5 bases short, with 16 bases between. Germline V CDR1 and CDR2: MDHEN, SYDVKM. This chain's CDR3 is CASSSLQVLTEAFF. The CDR3 coding sequence is TGTGCCAGCAGCTCTTTACAGGTGCTGACTGAAGCTTTCTTT.

Only one count was recorded for this clone. The gene calls are TRBV2 and TRBJ2-1; 10 bases agree with TRBD2. Trimming at V came to 6 bases and at J to 7 bases, leaving 24 bases not matched to a gene. CDR3 size: 20 residues. Germline CDR1 reads SNHLY; CDR2 reads FYNNEI. CDR3 nucleotide sequence: TGTGCCAGCAGCCTCCGGGACGGAGGGACTAGCGCGGGAGAAAAGAATGAGCAGTTCTTC. This gives the protein CASSLRDGGTSAGEKNEQFF.